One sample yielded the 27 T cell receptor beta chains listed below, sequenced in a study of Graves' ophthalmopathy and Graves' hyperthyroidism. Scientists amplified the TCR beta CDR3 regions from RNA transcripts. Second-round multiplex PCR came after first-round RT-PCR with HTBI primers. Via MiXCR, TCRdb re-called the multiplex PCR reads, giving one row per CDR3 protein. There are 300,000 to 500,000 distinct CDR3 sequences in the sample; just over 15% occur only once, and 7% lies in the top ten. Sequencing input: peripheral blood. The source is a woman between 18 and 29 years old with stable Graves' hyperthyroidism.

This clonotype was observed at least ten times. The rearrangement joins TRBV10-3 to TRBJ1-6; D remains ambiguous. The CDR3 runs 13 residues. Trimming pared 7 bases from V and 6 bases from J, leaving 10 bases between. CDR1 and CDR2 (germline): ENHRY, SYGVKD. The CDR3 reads CAITFGLNSPLHF. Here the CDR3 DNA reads TGTGCCATCACATTTGGACTTAATTCACCCCTCCACTTT.

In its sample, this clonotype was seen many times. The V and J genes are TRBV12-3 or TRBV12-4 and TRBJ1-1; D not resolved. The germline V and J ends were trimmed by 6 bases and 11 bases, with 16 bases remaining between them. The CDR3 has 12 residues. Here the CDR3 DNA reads TGTGCCAGCAGCGCAGGACTGTTTACCGCTTTCTTT. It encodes CASSAGLFTAFF.

The DNA for the CDR3 is TGTGCCAGCAGCTCGGGACAGGGGGCGGAGGGCTACACCTTC. Protein: CASSSGQGAEGYTF. The chain couples TRBV11-3 to TRBJ1-2; 12 bases agree with TRBD1. V dropped 4 bases and J dropped 8; count of bases not matched to a gene: 5. The germline gives CDR1 SGHNT, CDR2 YENEEA. The CDR3 is made up of 14 amino acids.

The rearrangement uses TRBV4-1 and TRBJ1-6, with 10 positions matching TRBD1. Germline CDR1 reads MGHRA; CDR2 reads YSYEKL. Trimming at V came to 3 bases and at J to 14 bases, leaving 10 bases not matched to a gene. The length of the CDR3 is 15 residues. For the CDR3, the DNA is TGCGCCAGCAGCCACGTTGGACAGGGGGTATTCACCCTCCACTTT. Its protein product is CASSHVGQGVFTLHF.

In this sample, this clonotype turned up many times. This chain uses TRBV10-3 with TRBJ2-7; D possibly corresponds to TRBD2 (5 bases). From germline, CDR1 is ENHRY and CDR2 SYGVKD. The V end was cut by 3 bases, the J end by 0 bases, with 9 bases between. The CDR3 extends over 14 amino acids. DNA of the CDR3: TGTGCCATCAGTGACGCGGGCCTCTCCTACGAGCAGTACTTC. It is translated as CAISDAGLSYEQYF.

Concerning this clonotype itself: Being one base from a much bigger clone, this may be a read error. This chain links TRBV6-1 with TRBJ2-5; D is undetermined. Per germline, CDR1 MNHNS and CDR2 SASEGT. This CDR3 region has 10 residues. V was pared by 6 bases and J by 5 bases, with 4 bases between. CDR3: CASRLETQYF. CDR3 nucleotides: TGTGCCAGCAGGTTGGAGACCCAGTACTTC.

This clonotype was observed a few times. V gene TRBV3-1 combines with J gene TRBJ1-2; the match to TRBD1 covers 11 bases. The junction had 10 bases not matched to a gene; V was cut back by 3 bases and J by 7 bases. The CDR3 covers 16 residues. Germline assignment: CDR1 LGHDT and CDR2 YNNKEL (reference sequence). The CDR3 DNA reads TGTGCCAGCAGCCACCCCCCGGACAGGGGGCGAGGTGGCTACACCTTC. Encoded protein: CASSHPPDRGRGGYTF. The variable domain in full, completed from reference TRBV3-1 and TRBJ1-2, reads DTAVSQTPKYLVTQMGNDKSIKCEQNLGHDTMYWYKQDSKKFLKIMFSYNNKELIINETVPNRFSPKSPDKAHLNLHINSLELGDSAVYFCASSHPPDRGRGGYTFGSGTRLTVV.

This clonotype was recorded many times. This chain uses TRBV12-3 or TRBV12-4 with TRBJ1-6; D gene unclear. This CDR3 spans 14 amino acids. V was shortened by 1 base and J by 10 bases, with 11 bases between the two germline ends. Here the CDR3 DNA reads TGTGCCAGCAGTTTAGTGGGAAGAGGATCACCCCTCCACTTT. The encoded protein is CASSLVGRGSPLHF.

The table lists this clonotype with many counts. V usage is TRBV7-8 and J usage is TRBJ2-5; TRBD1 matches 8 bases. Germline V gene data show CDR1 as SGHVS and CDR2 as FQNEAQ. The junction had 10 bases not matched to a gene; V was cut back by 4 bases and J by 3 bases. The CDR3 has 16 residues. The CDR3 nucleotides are TGTGCCAGCAGCTCCCAAGGGACGACAGGGGAAGAGACCCAGTACTTC. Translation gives CASSSQGTTGEETQYF.

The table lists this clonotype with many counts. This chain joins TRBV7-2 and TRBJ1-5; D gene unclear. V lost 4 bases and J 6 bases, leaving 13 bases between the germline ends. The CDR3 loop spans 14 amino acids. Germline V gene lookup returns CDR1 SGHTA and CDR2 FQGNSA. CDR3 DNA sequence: TGTGCCAGCAGCTCATCGACAAGGCCTCAGCCCCAGCATTTT. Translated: CASSSSTRPQPQHF.

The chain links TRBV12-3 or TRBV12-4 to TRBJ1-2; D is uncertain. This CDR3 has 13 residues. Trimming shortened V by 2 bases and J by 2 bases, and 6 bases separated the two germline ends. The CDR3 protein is CASSLFENYGYTF. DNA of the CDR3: TGTGCCAGCAGTTTATTTGAGAACTATGGCTACACCTTC.

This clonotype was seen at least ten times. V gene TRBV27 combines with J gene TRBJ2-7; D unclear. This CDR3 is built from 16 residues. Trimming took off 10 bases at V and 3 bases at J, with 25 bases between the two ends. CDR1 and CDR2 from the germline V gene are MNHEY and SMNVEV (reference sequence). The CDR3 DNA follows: TGTGCCACTCCCCTGCCCATTCCCGGCCGGTACTACGAGCAGTACTTC. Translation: CATPLPIPGRYYEQYF.

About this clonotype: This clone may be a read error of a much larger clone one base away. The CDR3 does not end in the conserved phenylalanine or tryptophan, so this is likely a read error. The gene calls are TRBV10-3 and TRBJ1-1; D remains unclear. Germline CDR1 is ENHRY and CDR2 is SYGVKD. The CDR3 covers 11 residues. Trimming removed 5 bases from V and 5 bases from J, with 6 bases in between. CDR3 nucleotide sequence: TGTGCCATCAGTTTGGGAACTGAAGCTTTCTTG. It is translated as CAISLGTEAFL.

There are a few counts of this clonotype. The CDR3: CASTPAGTGLYEQYF. CDR3 nucleotide sequence: TGTGCCAGCACGCCGGCCGGGACAGGACTCTACGAGCAGTACTTC. The V call is TRBV6-1, the J call TRBJ2-7; 8 nucleotides match TRBD1. After removal of 7 bases from V and 3 bases from J, the junction contained 11 bases not matched to a gene. This CDR3 comprises 15 residues. Per germline, CDR1 MNHNS and CDR2 SASEGT.

The CDR3 region is CASSPWRERETQYF. CDR3 bases: TGTGCCAGCAGTCCTTGGCGGGAGAGAGAGACCCAGTACTTC. The chain combines TRBV12-3 or TRBV12-4 with TRBJ2-5; 7 nucleotides agree with TRBD2. This CDR3 has 14 residues. After removal of 5 bases from V and 4 bases from J, the junction contained 7 bases not matched to a gene.

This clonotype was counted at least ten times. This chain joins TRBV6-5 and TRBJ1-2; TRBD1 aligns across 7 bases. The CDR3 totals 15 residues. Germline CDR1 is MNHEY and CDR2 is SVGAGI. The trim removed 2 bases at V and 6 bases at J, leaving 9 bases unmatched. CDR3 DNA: TGTGCCAGCAGTTACAAACGGACAGGATGGGATGGCTACACCTTC. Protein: CASSYKRTGWDGYTF.

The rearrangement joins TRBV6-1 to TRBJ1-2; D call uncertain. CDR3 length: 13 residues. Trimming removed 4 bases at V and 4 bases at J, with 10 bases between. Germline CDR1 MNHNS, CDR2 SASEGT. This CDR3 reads CASSGLRAYGYTF. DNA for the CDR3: TGTGCCAGCAGTGGTTTGAGAGCCTATGGCTACACCTTC.

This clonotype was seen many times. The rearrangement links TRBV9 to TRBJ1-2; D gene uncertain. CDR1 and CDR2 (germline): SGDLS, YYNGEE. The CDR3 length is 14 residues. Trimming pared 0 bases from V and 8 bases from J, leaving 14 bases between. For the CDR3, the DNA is TGTGCCAGCAGCGTAGCCCAGACCAGTTGGGGCTACACCTTC. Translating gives CASSVAQTSWGYTF.

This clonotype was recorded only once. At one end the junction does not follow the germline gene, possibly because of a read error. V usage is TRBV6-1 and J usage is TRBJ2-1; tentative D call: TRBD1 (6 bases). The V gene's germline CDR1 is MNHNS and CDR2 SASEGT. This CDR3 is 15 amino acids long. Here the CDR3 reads CASSASGTSYSEQFF. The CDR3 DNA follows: TGTGCCAGCAGTGCCTCCGGGACAAGCTACAGTGAGCAGTTCTTC.

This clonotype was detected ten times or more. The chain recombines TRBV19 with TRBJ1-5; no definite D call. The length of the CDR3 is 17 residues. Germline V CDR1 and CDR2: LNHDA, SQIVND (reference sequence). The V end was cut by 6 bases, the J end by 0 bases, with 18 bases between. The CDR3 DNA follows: TGTGCCAGTAGGGCATCCGGCGGTTCTCCTAGCAATCAGCCCCAGCATTTT. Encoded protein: CASRASGGSPSNQPQHF.

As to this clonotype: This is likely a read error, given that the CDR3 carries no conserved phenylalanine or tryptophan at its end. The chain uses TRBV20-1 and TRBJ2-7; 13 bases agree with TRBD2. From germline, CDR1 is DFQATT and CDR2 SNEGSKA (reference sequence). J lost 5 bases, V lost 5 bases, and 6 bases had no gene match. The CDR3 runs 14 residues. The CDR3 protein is CSAPTSGGLNEQYY. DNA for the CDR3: TGCAGTGCTCCGACTAGCGGGGGGCTGAACGAGCAGTACTAC.

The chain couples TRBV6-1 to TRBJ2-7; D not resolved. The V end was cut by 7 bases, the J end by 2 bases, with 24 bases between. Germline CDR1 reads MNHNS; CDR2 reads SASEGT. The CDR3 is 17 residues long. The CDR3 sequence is CASILTPSSGETYEQYF. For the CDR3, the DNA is TGTGCCAGCATCTTAACCCCATCCTCAGGCGAGACCTACGAGCAGTACTTC.

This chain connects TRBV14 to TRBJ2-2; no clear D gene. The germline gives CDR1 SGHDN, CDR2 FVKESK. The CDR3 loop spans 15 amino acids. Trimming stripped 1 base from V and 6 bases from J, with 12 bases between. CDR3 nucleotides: TGTGCCAGCAGCCAAGGGCGGCCGGATTCCGGGGAGCTGTTTTTT. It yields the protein CASSQGRPDSGELFF.

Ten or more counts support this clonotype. This CDR3 is CSAIGSAGRWETQYF. Written as DNA, the CDR3 is TGCAGTGCTATTGGATCAGCGGGGCGGTGGGAGACCCAGTACTTC. The gene calls are TRBV20-1 and TRBJ2-5, with 7 bases identical to TRBD2. The CDR3 extends over 15 amino acids. Germline V lookup: CDR1 DFQATT, CDR2 SNEGSKA (reference sequence). Trimming took 4 bases from V and 5 from J; bases not matched to a gene: 13.

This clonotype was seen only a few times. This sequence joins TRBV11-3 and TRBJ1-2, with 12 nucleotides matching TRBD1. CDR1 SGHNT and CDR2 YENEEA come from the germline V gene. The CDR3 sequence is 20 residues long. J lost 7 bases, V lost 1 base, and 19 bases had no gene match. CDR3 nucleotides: TGTGCCAGCAGCTTAGGGGTCGGCGGGACAGGGGGCGATAGGAATAGTGGCTACACCTTC. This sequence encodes CASSLGVGGTGGDRNSGYTF.

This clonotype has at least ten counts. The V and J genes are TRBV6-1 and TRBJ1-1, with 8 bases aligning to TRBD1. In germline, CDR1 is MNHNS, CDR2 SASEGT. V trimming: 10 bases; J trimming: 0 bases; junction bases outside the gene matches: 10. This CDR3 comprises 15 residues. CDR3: CATPGQVSMNTEAFF. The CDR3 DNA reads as TGTGCCACCCCGGGACAGGTATCAATGAACACTGAAGCTTTCTTT.

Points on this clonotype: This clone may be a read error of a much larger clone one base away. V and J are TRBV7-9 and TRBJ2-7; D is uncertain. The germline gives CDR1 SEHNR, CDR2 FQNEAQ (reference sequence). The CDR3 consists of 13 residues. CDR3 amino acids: CASSLGFGNERYF. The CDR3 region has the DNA TGTGCCAGCAGCTTAGGCTTCGGTAACGAGCGGTACTTC.